Each of the 31 T cell receptor beta chains below was sequenced from the same sample in a study of T cells in Graves' hyperthyroidism and ophthalmopathy. TCR beta CDR3 regions were amplified from RNA. HTBI primers drove first-round RT-PCR of the TCR CDR3. TCRdb reprocessed the multiplex PCR reads with MiXCR, giving one entry per CDR3 protein. Of roughly 250,000 distinct CDR3 sequences listed, 16% are singletons. The specimen sequenced was blood. These receptor sequences come from a woman in her late teens or twenties with Graves' ophthalmopathy.

With regard to this clonotype: This is likely a read error, given that the CDR3 carries no conserved phenylalanine or tryptophan at its end. CDR3: CASVLGVSTEAFL. The CDR3, as DNA: TGTGCCAGTGTCTTGGGCGTTAGCACTGAAGCTTTCCTT. This chain connects TRBV2 to TRBJ1-1; no definite D call. Trimming removed 9 bases at V and 4 bases at J, with 15 bases between. The germline CDR1 and CDR2 sequences are SNHLY and FYNNEI. CDR3 length: 13 residues.

This clonotype was seen at least ten times. The chain uses TRBV25-1 and TRBJ1-1; D might be TRBD1 (6 bases). Per the germline V gene, CDR1 is MGHDK and CDR2 is SYGVNS. V was pared by 2 bases and J by 3 bases, with 16 bases between. The CDR3 runs to 16 residues. The CDR3 loop is CASSEPLQGRDTEAFF. CDR3 coding DNA: TGTGCCAGCAGTGAACCGCTACAGGGTAGGGACACTGAAGCTTTCTTT.

The table lists this clonotype with many counts. The chain links TRBV6-1 to TRBJ2-1, with D possibly TRBD1 on 6 matching bases. Trimming took 5 bases from V and 0 from J, leaving 11 bases between them. Germline-derived CDR1 and CDR2 are MNHNS and SASEGT. The length of the CDR3 is 15 residues. The CDR3 sequence is CASSQTQGSYNEQFF. For the CDR3, the DNA is TGTGCCAGCAGTCAGACACAGGGCTCCTACAATGAGCAGTTCTTC.

This clonotype was counted ten times or more. This chain uses TRBV28 with TRBJ1-5; 9 positions match TRBD1. Germline V gene data show CDR1 as MDHEN and CDR2 as SYDVKM. This CDR3 has 14 residues. J lost 7 bases, V lost 6 bases, and 7 bases had no gene match. The CDR3 bases are TGTGCCAGCAGGACAGGGGGAAGTCGGCAGCCCCAGCATTTT. Translating it yields CASRTGGSRQPQHF.

This clonotype was detected ten times or more. The V call is TRBV20-1, the J call TRBJ1-4; D possibly corresponds to TRBD1 (6 bases). The CDR3 contains 15 residues. The germline V gene encodes CDR1 DFQATT and CDR2 SNEGSKA (reference sequence). The V and J ends lost 4 bases and 3 bases respectively, with 15 bases between them. The CDR3 DNA sequence: TGCAGTGCTAAGCGGGGGGCTAAGGCTAATGAAAAACTGTTTTTT. This gives the protein CSAKRGAKANEKLFF.

The chain joins TRBV10-3 to TRBJ2-5; TRBD1 matches 10 bases. Germline CDR1 reads ENHRY; CDR2 reads SYGVKD. The CDR3 spans 15 residues. With 10 bases clipped from V and 3 bases from J, the junction kept 11 bases outside the gene matches. As DNA, the CDR3 is TGTGCCACCGCGCCGGACAGGGGGTTAGAAGAGACCCAGTACTTC. Encoded protein: CATAPDRGLEETQYF.

There are a few counts of this clonotype. This may arise from a read error, as a much more abundant clone is one base away. The chain combines TRBV11-2 with TRBJ2-5, with a tentative D call TRBD2 (6 bases). CDR1 SGHAT and CDR2 FQNNGV come from the germline V gene. CDR3 length equals 14 residues. With 4 bases removed from V and 5 bases from J, the gap between germline ends came to 14 bases. The CDR3: CASSYGDFKETQYF. The CDR3 bases are TGTGCCAGCAGCTACGGGGACTTTAAGGAGACCCAGTACTTC.

This clonotype was recorded at least ten times. This may stem from a read error, because a much larger clone lies one nucleotide away. The chain carries TRBV11-2 and TRBJ2-1, with 9 bases fitting TRBD1. Trimming at V came to 5 bases and at J to 9 bases, leaving 14 bases not matched to a gene. CDR1 and CDR2 from the germline V gene are SGHAT and FQNNGV. This CDR3 is built from 16 residues. For the CDR3, the DNA is TGTGCCAGCAGCCGAGGGACAGGGAGGTCCACAAGTGAGCAGTTCTTC. It translates to CASSRGTGRSTSEQFF.

There are many counts of this clonotype. V gene TRBV6-1 combines with J gene TRBJ1-1; no clear D. CDR3 size: 15 residues. Trimming removed 6 bases from V and 0 bases from J, with 14 bases in between. The V gene's germline CDR1 is MNHNS and CDR2 SASEGT. For the CDR3, the DNA is TGTGCCAGCAGACGGGCAGTTGCTATGAACACTGAAGCTTTCTTT. As protein: CASRRAVAMNTEAFF.

This clonotype was picked up many times. This chain uses TRBV30 with TRBJ2-1; 7 bases are shared with TRBD2. CDR1 and CDR2 from the germline V gene are GTSNPN and SVGIG (reference sequence). The CDR3 is 14 residues long. The J segment lost 1 base and the V segment lost 3 bases, leaving 3 bases of the junction unmatched. The CDR3 DNA follows: TGTGCCTGGAGGGGGGAGGGTTCCTACAATGAGCAGTTCTTC. Residues: CAWRGEGSYNEQFF.

Details on this clonotype: A much bigger clone sits one base away, suggesting this may be a read error. The chain is built from TRBV3-1 and TRBJ1-2, with D perhaps TRBD1 (6 bases). This CDR3 spans 13 amino acids. The germline gives CDR1 LGHDT, CDR2 YNNKEL (reference sequence). The CDR3 protein is CASRPDSGEGCTF. The CDR3 bases are TGTGCCAGCAGGCCCGACTCAGGGGAGGGCTGCACCTTC.

This clonotype showed up many times. The rearrangement uses TRBV6-1 and TRBJ1-5; no clear D. The CDR3 is made up of 16 amino acids. Trimming left V 5 bases short and J 2 bases short, with 16 bases between. Germline V gene lookup returns CDR1 MNHNS and CDR2 SASEGT. CDR3 amino acids: CASSLTDGWGNQPQHF. The CDR3 nucleotides read TGTGCCAGCAGTCTCACGGACGGTTGGGGCAATCAGCCCCAGCATTTT.

This clonotype was recorded at least ten times. The rearrangement uses TRBV27 and TRBJ2-3, with 7 bases lining up with TRBD2. From germline, CDR1 is MNHEY and CDR2 SMNVEV (reference sequence). There are 16 residues in the CDR3. V dropped 8 bases and J dropped 2; count of bases not matched to a gene: 13. The CDR3 DNA sequence: TGTGCCAGCGCCTACGGGAGCGGGATATTCACAGATACGCAGTATTTT. Encoded protein: CASAYGSGIFTDTQYF.

This clonotype was seen at least ten times. This chain joins TRBV15 and TRBJ1-2; perhaps TRBD1 as D (6 bases). Germline V CDR1 and CDR2: LNHNV, YYDKDF (reference sequence). This CDR3 is 16 amino acids long. With 3 bases removed from V and 3 bases from J, the gap between germline ends came to 17 bases. The CDR3 is CATSRGTPGADYGYTF. The CDR3 nucleotides are TGTGCCACCAGCAGGGGTACTCCGGGGGCTGACTATGGCTACACCTTC.

At least ten counts were recorded for this clonotype. V gene TRBV20-1 combines with J gene TRBJ2-7, with 10 nucleotides matching TRBD2. The germline V gene encodes CDR1 DFQATT and CDR2 SNEGSKA (reference sequence). This CDR3 region has 14 residues. Trimming removed 1 base from V and 6 bases from J; junction bases left unmatched: 6. DNA for the CDR3: TGCAGTGCTAGAGTAGCGGGAGGCCCCATCGAGCAGTACTTC. This gives the protein CSARVAGGPIEQYF.

This clonotype was found many times. V and J are TRBV10-1 and TRBJ2-3; TRBD1 is a possible D gene (6 bases). The germline V gene has CDR1 WNHNN and CDR2 SYGVQD (reference sequence). Trimming stripped 7 bases from V and 2 bases from J, with 13 bases between. CDR3 length: 14 amino acids. CDR3 in DNA: TGCGCCAGCAAGAGGGGGACCTACACAGATACGCAGTATTTT. This codes for CASKRGTYTDTQYF.

This clonotype was detected many times. This rearrangement joins TRBV6-2 or TRBV6-3 to TRBJ2-1; 7 bases match TRBD2. Germline CDR1 and CDR2: MNHEY and SVGEGT. This CDR3 has 15 residues. Germline trimming cut 2 bases from V and 4 bases from J; bases unmatched to any gene: 5. The CDR3, as DNA: TGTGCCAGCAGTTACGGGCTAGCGGATTACAATGAGCAGTTCTTC. As protein: CASSYGLADYNEQFF.

This chain connects TRBV10-3 to TRBJ2-4, with D possibly TRBD2 on 7 matching bases. The germline gives CDR1 ENHRY, CDR2 SYGVKD. V lost 6 bases, J lost 0 bases, and 18 bases lay in between. This CDR3 is built from 17 residues. The CDR3 DNA reads TGTGCCATCAGAAACCGGGGGGCGGGGGTAGCCAAAAACATTCAGTACTTC. Protein: CAIRNRGAGVAKNIQYF.

This clonotype came up a few times. The chain carries TRBV4-1 and TRBJ2-5, with D possibly matching TRBD2 (6 bases). The V and J ends lost 0 bases and 5 bases respectively, with 22 bases between them. The CDR3 runs 18 residues. The germline gives CDR1 MGHRA, CDR2 YSYEKL. CDR3 in amino acids: CASSQDSWAVGGMETQYF. In DNA form, the CDR3 reads TGCGCCAGCAGCCAAGATTCTTGGGCGGTTGGGGGGATGGAGACCCAGTACTTC.

The CDR3 reads CASSIGASSYNSPLHF. The CDR3 DNA sequence: TGTGCCAGTAGTATCGGCGCCAGCTCCTATAATTCACCCCTCCACTTT. V and J are TRBV19 and TRBJ1-6; D is unclear. V was trimmed by 3 bases and J by 0 bases, leaving 9 bases between them. The CDR3 is made up of 16 amino acids. Looked up from germline, CDR1 is LNHDA and CDR2 is SQIVND (reference sequence).

The table lists this clonotype with many counts. This rearrangement joins TRBV6-6 to TRBJ1-1, with 8 bases identical to TRBD1. Trimming removed 2 bases from V and 1 base from J; junction bases left unmatched: 6. Germline V CDR1 and CDR2: MNHNY, SVGAGI (reference sequence). The CDR3 covers 16 residues. DNA of the CDR3: TGTGCCAGCAGTTACAATCAGGGGGCTGGGAACACTGAAGCTTTCTTT. Its translation is CASSYNQGAGNTEAFF.

This clonotype occurred many times. For the CDR3, the DNA is TGTGCCAGCAGTTACCACGGGAGGAACACTGAAGCTTTCTTT. This sequence encodes CASSYHGRNTEAFF. The chain links TRBV6-5 to TRBJ1-1; no clear D. Germline V gene data show CDR1 as MNHEY and CDR2 as SVGAGI. Trimming shortened V by 2 bases and J by 1 base, and 8 bases separated the two germline ends. The CDR3 length is 14 residues.

This clonotype has at least ten counts. The chain recombines TRBV19 with TRBJ2-3, with 12 positions matching TRBD2. Germline trimming cut 8 bases from V and 2 bases from J; bases unmatched to any gene: 5. The V gene's germline CDR1 is LNHDA and CDR2 SQIVND (reference sequence). There are 15 residues in the CDR3. The CDR3 loop is CASQTSGSYTDTQYF. As DNA, the CDR3 is TGTGCCAGTCAGACTAGCGGGAGTTACACAGATACGCAGTATTTT.

This clonotype was observed many times. This chain uses TRBV29-1 with TRBJ2-1, with 7 bases fitting TRBD1. Trimming at V came to 3 bases and at J to 5 bases, leaving 4 bases not matched to a gene. This CDR3 contains 13 residues. From germline, CDR1 is SQVTM and CDR2 ANQGSEA. The CDR3 nucleotides read TGCAGCGTTGAGGTACAGGGGCACAATGAGCAGTTCTTC. This translates into CSVEVQGHNEQFF.

There are many counts of this clonotype. The chain combines TRBV3-1 with TRBJ2-5; 14 bases match TRBD2. The CDR3 is 21 amino acids. Per the germline V gene, CDR1 is LGHDT and CDR2 is YNNKEL (reference sequence). J gave up 1 base and V 0 bases, and 13 bases lay outside the gene matches. The DNA for the CDR3 is TGTGCCAGCAGCCAAGAGTATGGGACTAGCGGGAGCGGGATCGTCCAAGAGACCCAGTACTTC. Translation gives CASSQEYGTSGSGIVQETQYF.

Regarding this clonotype: No DNA is shown, since the ends of the CDR3 on it are uncertain; the CDR3 is the one TCRdb lists. V gene TRBV7-2 combines with J gene TRBJ1-1. Looked up from germline, CDR1 is SGHTA and CDR2 is FQGNSA. The length of the CDR3 is 20 amino acids, counting both ends. CDR3 loop: CASSFYICSARGVMNTEAFF.

At least ten counts were recorded for this clonotype. The rearrangement uses TRBV5-5 and TRBJ1-2; D is uncertain. From germline, CDR1 is SGHKS and CDR2 YYEKEE (reference sequence). Between the trimmed V and J ends, which lost 4 bases and 6 bases, there was a span of 16 bases. The CDR3 runs 14 residues. CDR3 nucleotides: TGTGCCAGCAGCCCTAGGGCTGGGATCGATGGCTACACCTTC. Amino acids: CASSPRAGIDGYTF.

This clonotype occurred many times. The V call is TRBV7-9, the J call TRBJ2-3, with 9 bases that match TRBD1. The CDR3 is made up of 15 amino acids. Trimming cost V 8 bases and J 6 bases; bases outside gene matches: 12. CDR1 is SEHNR, CDR2 FQNEAQ, per germline (reference sequence). CDR3 amino acids: CASQRQGGPYDTQYF. For the CDR3, the DNA is TGTGCCAGCCAAAGACAGGGGGGCCCTTATGATACGCAGTATTTT.

This clonotype was found many times. V and J are TRBV5-5 and TRBJ2-2; TRBD2 is a possible D gene (6 bases). This CDR3 spans 15 amino acids. Germline V gives CDR1 SGHKS, CDR2 YYEKEE (reference sequence). Trimming took 2 bases from V and 2 from J, leaving 10 bases between them. CDR3 region: CASSFGGGNTGELFF. The CDR3 DNA follows: TGTGCCAGCAGCTTCGGGGGAGGTAACACCGGGGAGCTGTTTTTT.

The chain combines TRBV28 with TRBJ1-1; no clear D gene. There are 16 residues in the CDR3. Germline CDR1 reads MDHEN; CDR2 reads SYDVKM. Trimming left V 3 bases short and J 7 bases short, with 21 bases between. The CDR3 reads CASSFPDLRVNGEAFF. CDR3 in DNA: TGTGCCAGCAGTTTCCCGGACTTGAGGGTAAACGGTGAAGCTTTCTTT. The variable domain in full, completed from reference TRBV28 and TRBJ1-1, reads DVKVTQSSRYLVKRTGEKVFLECVQDMDHENMFWYRQDPGLGLRLIYFSYDVKMKEKGDIPEGYSVSREKKERFSLILESASTNQTSMYLCASSFPDLRVNGEAFFGQGTRLTVV.

This clonotype has only a few counts. This rearrangement joins TRBV11-2 to TRBJ2-5; D not resolved. The germline V gene encodes CDR1 SGHAT and CDR2 FQNNGV. The CDR3 spans 15 residues. With 5 bases removed from V and 2 bases from J, the gap between germline ends came to 15 bases. In DNA form, the CDR3 reads TGTGCCAGCAGCCACGATTTTCAGGAGCAAGAGACCCAGTACTTC. Protein: CASSHDFQEQETQYF.